This T cell receptor beta chain was documented in a study of shared clonotypes between healthy human individuals (dated by TCRdb to the early 2020s). Looking at the study overall: A couple of women and a few men aged 18 to 49 years were included in the cohort. Per donor, leukapheresis produced somewhere between about 0.8 and 9.5 billion PBMCs. To increase sequencing depth and limit assay-specific biases, TCR repertoire library preparation and sequencing were carried out by different laboratories using diverse techniques. Per donor, three plates each were used for CD4 naive and CD4 memory, two for CD8 naive, and one for CD8 memory. To estimate repertoire size and how much clonotypes are shared between individuals, the study performed deep sequencing of blood TCR repertoires from a few healthy adults.

Healthy HIV-negative adults with no recently reported acute infections or vaccinations were included as donors. Every donor was a Caucasian adult residing in Nashville, Tennessee, USA. Magnetic negative selection was used to enrich CD4+ T cells, after which naive cells were positively selected on CD45RA and the negative fraction became the memory subset. After blood collection by leukapheresis, PBMCs were isolated using Ficoll-Histopaque density gradient centrifugation and then cryopreserved in the vapor phase of liquid nitrogen. Analytical flow cytometry was used to check the purity and quantity of every magnetically sorted T cell population. From each sorted fraction, genomic DNA was isolated and quantified by UV absorbance on a Nanodrop 2000c. In regard to this clone: Its antigen remains undetermined. Base qualities were left out, and no much larger clone turns up one base away.

Using the deep immunoSEQ assay, multiplex PCR amplified TCR CDR3 regions from genomic DNA. Extracted genomic DNA from each cell subset was spread evenly across all wells of several immunoSEQ 96-well plates, with each plate serving as a replicate. For sorted subsets, each replicate PCR was loaded with approximately 0.2 ug genomic DNA, equivalent to 30,000 or so T cell genomes. Purified libraries were measured with a Qubit 3.0 fluorometer, size-checked on a Bioanalyzer 2100, and measured again with the KAPA Library Quantification kit. A separate single-read 150-cycle Illumina NextSeq 550 flow cell was used to sequence each immunoSEQ 96-well plate. The study's own analysis went as follows. Because only junctional sequences without quality scores were contained in the immunoSEQ output, filtering matching that applied to full-length reads could not be performed. Sequences were annotated with PyIR, a Python wrapper for IgBLAST v1.9, and V/J genes and CDR3 were assigned using IMGT germline references. Reads with weak V/J assignments (E-value above 1e-6), missing CDR3, stop codons, out-of-frame junctions, or ambiguous translated residues were removed. V3J clonotypes were defined by identical inferred V gene, J gene, and CDR3 amino acid sequence. Percentage overlap between repertoires was calculated by dividing the number of shared unique clonotypes by the size of the smaller repertoire. Repertoire richness was assessed with RTK rarefaction, the Chao1 estimator, and Recon v2.1 estimates of unobserved clonotypes. Generation probabilities for all TCRbeta clonotypes obtained by the gDNA method from a handful of donors were computed using OLGA. The table was pulled from immuneACCESS by TCRdb, which kept in-frame rearrangements only. Such tables lose some clones; where checked, under half of the loss comes from unresolved V genes, and the rest has no known cause. That table gives V, J and clone size, and the DNA gave D and trimming. In all, the sample holds 2 million to 2.5 million clones, and more than 90% of those were seen once. Of the sample, less than 0.15% falls within the top ten clones.

V is pruned by 4 bases and J by 6 bases, leaving 11 bases of the junction without a gene match. The germline V gene sets CDR1 to SGHRS and CDR2 to YFSETQ. The CDR3 goes from the cysteine to the phenylalanine over 15 residues. Kept here is only the CDR3 DNA, which spans 45 bases and is read in frame from base 1. Results and caveats for the whole study, not just this receptor: Naive subsets generally had larger estimated clonotype richness than memory subsets. Across a handful of donors, roughly 5.4% of naive CD4, roughly 3.5% of naive CD8, roughly 2.3% of memory CD4, and under 0.45% of memory CD8 clonotypes were shared. Clonotypes shared by all four sorted-subset donors showed higher generation probabilities than non-shared clonotypes. Incomplete sequencing was indicated by rarefaction of sorted-subset datasets, despite the large sequencing depth. Based on pairwise subsampling, the degree of clonotype sharing among donors was expected to be affected by sequencing depth. Only blood was sampled, and tissue TCR repertoires likely differ from those in blood. The genetic and exposure-history diversity represented was limited by the small number of donors.

Sequenced material: naive CD4+ T cells sorted from blood. The cell subset or site label, read with the paper, signifies: CD45RA+ positively selected. The clonotype originates from a man aged 18-30 years in good health. The chain is made from TRBV5-1 and TRBJ2-5, with 8 bases in between that match TRBD1. The bases are TGCGCCAGCAGCCCGTCCAACCAGGGGGCAAAGACCCAGTACTTC. Translated, it reads CASSPSNQGAKTQYF.